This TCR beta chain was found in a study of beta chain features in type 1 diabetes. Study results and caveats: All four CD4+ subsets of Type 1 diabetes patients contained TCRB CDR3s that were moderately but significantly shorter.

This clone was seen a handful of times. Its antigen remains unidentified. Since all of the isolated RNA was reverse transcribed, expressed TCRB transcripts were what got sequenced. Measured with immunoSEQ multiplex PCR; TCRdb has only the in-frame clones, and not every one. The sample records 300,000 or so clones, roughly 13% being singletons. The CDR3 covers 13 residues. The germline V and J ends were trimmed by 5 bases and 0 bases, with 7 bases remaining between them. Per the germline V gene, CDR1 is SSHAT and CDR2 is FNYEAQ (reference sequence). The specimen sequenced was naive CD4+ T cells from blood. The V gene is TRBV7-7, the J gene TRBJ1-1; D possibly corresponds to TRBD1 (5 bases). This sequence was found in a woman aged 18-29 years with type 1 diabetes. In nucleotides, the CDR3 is TGTGCCAGCAGCCGGGACTTGAACACTGAAGCTTTCTTT. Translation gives CASSRDLNTEAFF.